Sequencing of this T cell receptor (beta chain) was carried out in a study of lymphopenia after photon versus proton radiotherapy. Broader study findings: Oligoclonal CD8+ Temra expansion after nadir drove photon patients' diversity drop. Proton therapy kept repertoires fairly stable, unlike photons, which gained effector/memory cells. Survival link was tested only in deceased patients; proton benefit remains a possibility. Post-nadir TCR diversity decline inversely tracked overall survival among those who died.

Germline CDR1 SGHNT, CDR2 YENEEA. This CDR3 contains 17 residues. The V and J ends lost 1 base and 2 bases respectively, with 16 bases between them. Measured with immunoSEQ multiplex PCR; TCRdb has only the in-frame clones, and not every one. The table lists about 160,000 clones, approximately 91% of them singletons. Details on this clone: Its specificity is unknown.

This TCR was recovered from a man aged 50 to 59 with gastric cancer. The chain employs TRBV11-3 and TRBJ2-3; D is undetermined. Material: peripheral blood, obtained from a patient treated with photon-based radiotherapy. CDR3 nucleotides: TGTGCCAGCAGCTTAGTTGTAGAACTCAATCCCACAGATACGCAGTATTTT. Protein: CASSLVVELNPTDTQYF.